This paragraph covers one T cell receptor beta chain sequence. The sample holds one count of this clone. Its antigen is still unknown. Base quality data are lacking; no much larger clone is found one base away. The sample is drawn from a study of cytomegalovirus exposure and HLA in healthy donors (TCRdb year 2017). For the wider study: According to an earlier analysis of a few hundred of the donors, 150 million to 200 million T cells yielded 117 million unique TCR beta sequences and 276 Gb of sequence data. Roughly 300 gigabases of sequencing data and around 85 million unique TCR sequences made up an early release that covered some 640 HLA-typed donors. Of the roughly 400 genotyped donors, 75% to 85% were placed in the genetic ancestry cluster associated with self-reported Caucasian donors. The study aimed to test whether cataloging public T cell receptors could reveal signatures of past pathogen exposure. The T cell repertoires of some 670 subjects were profiled by immunosequencing and related to cytomegalovirus serostatus. A separate validation cohort of more than 100 different subjects was used in addition to the roughly 670-subject first cohort. To predict cytomegalovirus infection status, the study combined high-throughput TCR immunosequencing, statistical association of individual TCRs with disease status, and machine learning. A later analysis re-analyzed previously published TCR beta repertoires from several hundred donors and added high-resolution HLA genotyping to study TCR occurrence patterns. Rather than drawing on any new phenotypic data, the later analysis identified candidate immune exposures from TCR beta sequences and the way those sequences occurred across donors. An earlier analysis of 587 of the donors applied high-throughput TCR beta sequencing to assess whether each TCR beta V gene segment acted as functional or pseudogenic. Donor age, sex, ethnicity and CMV serostatus were compiled together with the repertoire data. A later genetic analysis took genome-wide SNP genotypes for about 60% of the roughly 670 donors and used that subset as a discovery cohort. Every discovery cohort repertoire had been produced on one sequencing platform. HLA typing covered class I and class II loci at four-digit resolution. Typing coverage varied by locus: roughly 629-630 donors for A, B, C, DRB1 and DQB1; roughly 520 for DQA1; 600 to 610 for DPA1; fewer than 480 for DPB1. Roughly 5 DR-DQ haplotypes were treated as single units for association and clustering because of strong linkage in the cohort. Among 398 genotyped donors of the cohort, an average of 235,054 unique TCR beta nucleotide sequences were sequenced per donor, 15% to 20% of them non-productive.

The CDR3, cysteine through phenylalanine, is 13 amino acids long. The retained sequence is limited to the CDR3, 39 bases, with the frame set at the first base. CDR1 and CDR2, looked up from the germline V gene (reference sequence), are GTSNPN and SVGIG. Trimming removed 2 bases from V and 4 bases from J; the gene matches leave 2 bases unexplained. Library generation was performed with the immunoSEQ multiplex PCR assay. A mixture of 60 forward primers for TCR Vbeta segments and 13 reverse primers for TCR Jbeta segments was used in the multiplex PCR. Amplification of the CDR3 region of rearranged TCR beta genes was performed with a multiplex PCR assay on genomic DNA. On the Illumina HiSeq System, the amplified TCR beta libraries were sequenced as 87-base-pair reads. Per the original workflow: Across the roughly 600 repertoires, a later analysis counted roughly 77 million unique TCR beta chains, roughly 11 million of which were shared by at least two donors. A nearest-neighbor algorithm error-corrected the raw reads and collapsed the reads into unique sequences, merging closely related sequences to remove PCR and sequencing errors. Alignment of CDR3 sequences to IMGT reference sequences was used to assign V, D and J gene segments. For a sequence to be retained, at least a six-nucleotide match to both a V gene segment and a J gene segment was required. A rearrangement counted as productive if the CDR3 had no stop codons and remained in frame with V and J, and every other rearrangement counted as non-productive. Following IMGT convention, CDR3 was defined as the stretch from the second conserved V-encoded cysteine up to the conserved J-encoded phenylalanine. The earlier analysis of 587 of the donors excluded sequences that lacked an unambiguous match to a single V gene segment. In an earlier analysis of approximately 560 of the donors, a V segment was called functional when productive rearrangements were above 56.7%, and segregating when the standard deviation between donors exceeded 5%. A statistical classification framework was developed to diagnose cytomegalovirus status using the catalog of TCR beta chain sequences. A later analysis assigned V and J genes by comparing TCR nucleotide sequences with IMGT/GENE-DB human TR gene sequences. In a later analysis, CDR3 sequences and most-parsimonious VDJ recombination scenarios were assigned using the TCRdist pipeline. A later analysis defined each TCR beta chain by its CDR3 amino acid sequence plus V-gene family, and excluded reads lacking a unique V-gene family. A later analysis removed several hundred highly shared, low-generation-probability nucleotide sequences to deal with suspected cross-contamination and a sequencing artifact. In a later analysis, a clonal expansion index was calculated for each public chain from normalized within-repertoire ranks of inferred template counts. A later analysis computed generation probabilities with a VDJ recombination model fitted to out-of-frame rearrangements, and checked the results against IGoR. Hypergeometric tests were used in a later analysis to score TCR-TCR, TCR-HLA and TCR-CMV co-occurrence, with a repertoire-size bias correction applied to the TCR pairs. To estimate false discovery rates, a later analysis permuted the HLA or CMV assignments 20 times. In a later analysis, co-occurring TCRs were grouped using DBSCAN, with TCRdist sequence similarity added in when clustering inside HLA-allele-positive subsets. Repertoires with fewer than 30,000 or more than 120,000 public chains were left out of co-occurrence clustering, as were a handful of repertoires with anomalous nucleotide sharing. Held by TCRdb, this immuneACCESS table contains in-frame sequences only and omits some clones. Under half of the omission traces to an unresolved V gene where checked; the cause of the rest is unknown. V and J calls and clone size are those listed in that table; D and trimming were worked out from the DNA. Present in this sample are 150,000 to 200,000 clones, 70% to 85% of which were seen just once. The ten largest clones represent roughly 1.7% of the sample.

The cohort consisted of 670 or so healthy bone marrow donors. Cohort members were all nominally healthy when sampled, although unrecorded immune exposures were likely present. The donor was CMV seronegative and was included in the group of 352 seronegative cohort members. Each donor provided a peripheral blood sample, and peripheral blood mononuclear cells were used for TCR beta sequencing. The Qiagen DNeasy Blood Extraction Kit was used to extract genomic DNA from the blood cell samples. Study-level results and caveats: Because HLA typing was unavailable for some donors at each locus, only the typed subset was used in association tests. According to a later genetic analysis, donors in an Asian-associated ancestry cluster had fewer N-insertions in productive TCRs than the approximately 700-donor mean. A cluster of highly shared sequence variants was judged likely to represent a technical artifact of the sequencing pipeline. Across donors, most TCR sequences were observed very rarely, whereas some public TCRs were present in many individuals. A total of fewer than 200 TCR beta chains were listed by the study as associated with cytomegalovirus. In a later analysis, several top co-occurrence clusters were reported to appear linked to parvovirus B19, influenza, CMV and Epstein-Barr virus. In both the original and validation cohorts, the classifier was reported to diagnose cytomegalovirus status with high specificity and sensitivity. In a later analysis, TCR association rates were found to vary across HLA loci, with the most associated TCRs seen for DRB1 alleles and the fewest for HLA-C alleles. A few of the identified cytomegalovirus-associated TCR beta chains were confirmed in vitro to be specific for cytomegalovirus antigens. Most CMV-associated TCR beta chains appeared to be HLA-restricted in a later analysis, and the HLA associations seemed to be driven largely by CMV exposure. In an earlier analysis of some 550 of the donors, most TCR beta V segments were observed in productive rearrangements about 87% or about 30% of the time, broadly matching IMGT annotations. Correlated functional status among segregating V segments might reflect linkage disequilibrium, but an unknown experimental factor could not be ruled out. A further reported finding was that TCR beta sequences accurately predicted the HLA-A and HLA-B alleles for most subjects in the first cohort. The authors suggested that the approach could potentially be extended to other disease states and immunological phenotypes. At a false discovery rate of 0.05, a later analysis linked fewer than 20,000 TCR beta sequences to specific HLA alleles. Assigning TCR associations to individual alleles was difficult when HLA alleles, especially DR and DQ, strongly co-occurred. In a later analysis, HLA-associated TCR beta chains showed more clonal expansion and lower generation probabilities than non-associated chains that were equally common. An association between a missense DCLRE1C variant and V-gene and J-gene trimming of TCR beta chains was found in a later genetic analysis and replicated in an independent cohort. Immune exposure information for the cohort was limited to CMV serostatus. Because counts were too low, approximately 15 rarely observed V segments, including chromosome 9 orphons, were excluded from the earlier analysis of several hundred of the donors. The 87-base-pair reads could not distinguish some IMGT-functional V segments, including TRBV6-2 and TRBV6-3, so those segments were excluded. This cohort had only TCR beta chains sequenced, and the lack of alpha or paired-chain data limited which features could be detected. Roughly uniform sequencing depth across donors was assumed in presence/absence analyses, although this assumption may not hold.

Sample: PBMCs. The TCR comes from a woman aged 25-40 years in good health and CMV-seronegative. The V and J segments used are TRBV30 and TRBJ2-3, and 8 bases in between align with TRBD1. For the CDR3, the sequence is CAWSPGQADTQYF. DNA sequence: TGTGCCTGGAGTCCGGGACAGGCAGATACGCAGTATTTT.